This T cell receptor (beta chain) was observed in a study of technical replicates of blood from several donors. Clones were read by immunoSEQ multiplex PCR, and TCRdb kept only the in-frame ones, dropping some. This table has about 74,000 clones, 81% appearing once. Trimming at V came to 6 bases and at J to 4 bases, leaving 11 bases not matched to a gene. Germline V gene sequence: CDR1 KGHSH, CDR2 LQKENI. The CDR3 is 15 residues long. Material: PBMCs. This clonotype was obtained from a human donor in good health. Some clones in this sample may be carry-over from other donors' samples. The V gene is TRBV18, the J gene TRBJ2-5; 7 positions agree with TRBD1. CDR3 sequence: CASSDRQGRGETQYF. In nucleotides, the CDR3 is TGTGCCAGCTCCGACAGACAGGGTCGAGGAGAGACCCAGTACTTC. The whole variable domain, filled in from reference TRBV18 and TRBJ2-5, reads NAGVMQNPRHLVRRRGQEARLRCSPMKGHSHVYWYRQLPEEGLKFMVYLQKENIIDESGMPKERFSAEFPKEGPSILRIQQVVRGDSAAYFCASSDRQGRGETQYFGPGTRLLVL.